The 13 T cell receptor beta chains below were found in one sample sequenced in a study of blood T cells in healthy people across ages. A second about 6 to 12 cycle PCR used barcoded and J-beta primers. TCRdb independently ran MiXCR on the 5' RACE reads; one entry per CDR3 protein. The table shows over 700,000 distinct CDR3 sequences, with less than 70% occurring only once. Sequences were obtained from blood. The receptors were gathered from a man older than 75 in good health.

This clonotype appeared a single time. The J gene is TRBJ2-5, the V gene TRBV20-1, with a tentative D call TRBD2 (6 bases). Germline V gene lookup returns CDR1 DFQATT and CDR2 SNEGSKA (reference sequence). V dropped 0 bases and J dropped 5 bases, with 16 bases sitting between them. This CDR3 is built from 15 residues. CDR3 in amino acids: CSARDLGGKRETQYF. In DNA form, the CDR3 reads TGCAGTGCTAGAGATTTAGGCGGGAAGAGGGAGACCCAGTACTTC.

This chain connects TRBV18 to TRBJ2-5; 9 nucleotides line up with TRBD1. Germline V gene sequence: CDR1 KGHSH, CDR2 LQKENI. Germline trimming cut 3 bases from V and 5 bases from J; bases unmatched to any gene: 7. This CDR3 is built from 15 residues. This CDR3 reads CASSPGTGYGETQYF. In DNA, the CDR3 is TGTGCCAGCTCACCCGGGACAGGGTACGGCGAGACCCAGTACTTC.

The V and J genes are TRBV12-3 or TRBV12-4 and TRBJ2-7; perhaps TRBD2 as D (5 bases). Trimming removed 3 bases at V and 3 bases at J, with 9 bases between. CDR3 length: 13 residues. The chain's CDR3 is CASSFRGYYEQYF. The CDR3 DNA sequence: TGTGCCAGCAGTTTCCGCGGGTACTACGAGCAGTACTTC.

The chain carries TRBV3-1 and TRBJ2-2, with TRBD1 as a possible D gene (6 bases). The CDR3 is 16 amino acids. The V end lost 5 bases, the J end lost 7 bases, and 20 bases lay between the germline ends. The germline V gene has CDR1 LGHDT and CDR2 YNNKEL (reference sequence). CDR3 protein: CASSLQGLGRYGELFF. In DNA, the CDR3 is TGTGCCAGCAGCTTACAGGGCCTGGGGCGATACGGGGAGCTGTTTTTT.

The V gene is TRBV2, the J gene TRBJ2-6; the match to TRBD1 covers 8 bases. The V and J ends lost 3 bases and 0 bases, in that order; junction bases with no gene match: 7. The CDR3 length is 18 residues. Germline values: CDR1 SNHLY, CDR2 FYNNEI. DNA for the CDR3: TGTGCCAGCAGTGACCTCCTTGGACAGGGCTCTGGGGCCAACGTCCTGACTTTC. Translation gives CASSDLLGQGSGANVLTF.

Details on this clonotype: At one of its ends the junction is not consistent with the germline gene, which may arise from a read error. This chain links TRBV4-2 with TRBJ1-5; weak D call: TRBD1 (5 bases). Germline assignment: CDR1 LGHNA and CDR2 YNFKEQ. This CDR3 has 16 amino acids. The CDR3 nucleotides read TGTGCCAGCAGCCAAGATGGAGGGGAGGGCAATCAGCGCCAGCATTTT. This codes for CASSQDGGEGNQRQHF.

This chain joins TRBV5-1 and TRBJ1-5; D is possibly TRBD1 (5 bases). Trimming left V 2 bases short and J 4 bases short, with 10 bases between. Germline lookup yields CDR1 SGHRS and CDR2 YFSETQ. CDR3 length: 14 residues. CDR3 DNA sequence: TGCGCCAGCAGCTTAGACAGCTTTAATCAGCCCCAGCATTTT. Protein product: CASSLDSFNQPQHF.

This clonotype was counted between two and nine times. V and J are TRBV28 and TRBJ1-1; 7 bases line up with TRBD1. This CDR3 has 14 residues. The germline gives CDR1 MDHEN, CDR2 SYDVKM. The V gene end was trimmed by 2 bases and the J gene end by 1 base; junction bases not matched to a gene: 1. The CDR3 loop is CASSLRGRNTEAFF. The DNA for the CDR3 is TGTGCCAGCAGTTTAAGGGGGCGGAACACTGAAGCTTTCTTT. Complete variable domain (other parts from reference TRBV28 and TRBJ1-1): DVKVTQSSRYLVKRTGEKVFLECVQDMDHENMFWYRQDPGLGLRLIYFSYDVKMKEKGDIPEGYSVSREKKERFSLILESASTNQTSMYLCASSLRGRNTEAFFGQGTRLTVV.

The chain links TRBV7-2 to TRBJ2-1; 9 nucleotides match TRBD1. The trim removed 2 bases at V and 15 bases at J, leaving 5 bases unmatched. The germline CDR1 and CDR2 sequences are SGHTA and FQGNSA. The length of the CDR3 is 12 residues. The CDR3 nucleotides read TGTGCCAGCAGCTTAACGACAGGGGGGCGGTTCTTC. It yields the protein CASSLTTGGRFF.

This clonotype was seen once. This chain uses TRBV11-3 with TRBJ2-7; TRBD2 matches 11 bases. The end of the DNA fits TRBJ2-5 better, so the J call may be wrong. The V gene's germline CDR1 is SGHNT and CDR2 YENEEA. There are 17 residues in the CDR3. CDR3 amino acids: CASSLYSGTSGLETQYF. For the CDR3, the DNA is TGTGCCAGCAGTCTCTATAGTGGGACTAGCGGCCTGGAGACCCAGTACTTC.

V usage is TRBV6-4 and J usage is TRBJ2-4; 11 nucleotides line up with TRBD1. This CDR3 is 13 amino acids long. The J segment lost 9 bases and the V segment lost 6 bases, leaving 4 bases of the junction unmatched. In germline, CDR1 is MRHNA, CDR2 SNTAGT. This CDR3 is CASSEGTGGIQYF. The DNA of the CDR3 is TGTGCCAGCAGCGAGGGGACAGGGGGCATTCAGTACTTC.

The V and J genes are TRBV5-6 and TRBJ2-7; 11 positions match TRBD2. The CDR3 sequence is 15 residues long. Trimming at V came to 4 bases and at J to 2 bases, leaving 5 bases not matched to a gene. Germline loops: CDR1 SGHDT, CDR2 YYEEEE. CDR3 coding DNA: TGTGCCAGCAGCAAAGGGACTAGCGGACCCTACGAGCAGTACTTC. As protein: CASSKGTSGPYEQYF.

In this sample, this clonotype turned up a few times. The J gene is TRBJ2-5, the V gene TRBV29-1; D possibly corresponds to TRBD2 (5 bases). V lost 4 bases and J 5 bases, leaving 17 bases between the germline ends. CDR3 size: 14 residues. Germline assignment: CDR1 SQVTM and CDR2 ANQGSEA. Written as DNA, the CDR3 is TGCAGCGTTGGTGTGTCGGGGTCCGGTGAGACCCAGTACTTC. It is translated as CSVGVSGSGETQYF.